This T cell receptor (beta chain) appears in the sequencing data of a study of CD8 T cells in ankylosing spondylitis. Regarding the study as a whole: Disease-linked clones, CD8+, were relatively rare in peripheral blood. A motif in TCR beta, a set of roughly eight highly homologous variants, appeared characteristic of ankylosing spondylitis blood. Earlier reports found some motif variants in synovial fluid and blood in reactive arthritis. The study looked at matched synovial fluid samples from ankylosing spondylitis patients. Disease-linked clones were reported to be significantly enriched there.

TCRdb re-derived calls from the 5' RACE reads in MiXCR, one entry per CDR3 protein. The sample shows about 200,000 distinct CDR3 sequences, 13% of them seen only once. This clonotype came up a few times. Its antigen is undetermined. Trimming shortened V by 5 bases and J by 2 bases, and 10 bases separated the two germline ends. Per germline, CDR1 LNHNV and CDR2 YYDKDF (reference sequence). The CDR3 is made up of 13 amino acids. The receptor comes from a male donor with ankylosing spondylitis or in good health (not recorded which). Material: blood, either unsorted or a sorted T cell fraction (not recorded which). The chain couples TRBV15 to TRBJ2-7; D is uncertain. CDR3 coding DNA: TGTGCCACCAGCGCCCAGGTGACCTACGAGCAGTACTTC. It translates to CATSAQVTYEQYF.